These 27 T cell receptor beta chains came from one sample sequenced in a study of naive and memory T cell subsets. Whole-blood samples were over 2 ml of peripheral blood from healthy adult volunteers. Blood and skin TCR RNA was reverse transcribed with alpha and beta constant primers. Each CDR3 protein gets one entry after TCRdb re-called the 5' RACE reads with MiXCR. The sample gives tens of thousands of distinct CDR3 sequences, 20% to 25% of which show up once; about 1.8% is in the top ten. All receptors derive from a female donor in good health.

There are a few counts of this clonotype. The chain uses TRBV20-1 and TRBJ2-3, with 12 bases matching TRBD2. The CDR3 length is 14 residues. Per germline, CDR1 DFQATT and CDR2 SNEGSKA (reference sequence). V lost 6 bases, J lost 4 bases, and 5 bases stayed unmatched. CDR3 loop: CSAELAGGADTQYF. The CDR3 nucleotides are TGCAGTGCAGAACTAGCGGGGGGCGCAGATACGCAGTATTTT.

This clonotype ranks as medium-sized (0.01 to 0.1%). This chain joins TRBV7-6 and TRBJ2-7, with 8 bases matching TRBD2. V lost 4 bases, J lost 0 bases, and 5 bases stayed unmatched. This CDR3 contains 15 residues. Germline lookup yields CDR1 SGHVS and CDR2 FNYEAQ. The CDR3 loop is CASSSRGGRSYEQYF. Here the CDR3 DNA reads TGTGCCAGCAGCTCCCGGGGGGGCCGCTCCTACGAGCAGTACTTC. Using reference TRBV7-6 and TRBJ2-7 for the parts outside the CDR3, the full variable domain is GAGVSQSPRYKVTKRGQDVALRCDPISGHVSLYWYRQALGQGPEFLTYFNYEAQQDKSGLPNDRFSAERPEGSISTLTIQRTEQRDSAMYRCASSSRGGRSYEQYFGPGTRLTVT.

In its sample, this clonotype was seen many times. This chain uses TRBV10-3 with TRBJ2-5; the match to TRBD2 covers 7 bases. CDR1 is ENHRY, CDR2 SYGVKD, per germline. V shed 11 bases, J shed 4 bases, and the junction held 7 bases outside the gene matches. The CDR3 sequence is 12 residues long. The CDR3 protein is CAVQTSPETQYF. The CDR3 bases are TGTGCCGTACAGACTAGCCCAGAGACCCAGTACTTC.

By sample share, this clonotype is medium-sized (0.01 to 0.1%). The V and J genes are TRBV7-8 and TRBJ1-1, with D hard to call. Between the trimmed V and J ends, which lost 1 base and 0 bases, there was a span of 12 bases. CDR3 length equals 16 residues. CDR1 is SGHVS and CDR2 is FQNEAQ in the germline V gene. In DNA form, the CDR3 reads TGTGCCAGCAGCTTAGAAAGGAGGGAAATGAACACTGAAGCTTTCTTT. Amino acids: CASSLERREMNTEAFF. The variable domain in full, completed from reference TRBV7-8 and TRBJ1-1, reads GAGVSQSPRYKVAKRGQDVALRCDPISGHVSLFWYQQALGQGPEFLTYFQNEAQLDKSGLPSDRFFAERPEGSVSTLKIQRTQQEDSAVYLCASSLERREMNTEAFFGQGTRLTVV.

In this sample, this clonotype turned up a few times. This sequence joins TRBV20-1 and TRBJ2-7, with TRBD2 identical over 7 bases. Germline-derived CDR1 and CDR2 are DFQATT and SNEGSKA (reference sequence). V shed 6 bases, J shed 0 bases, and the junction held 8 bases outside the gene matches. This CDR3 region has 14 residues. CDR3 sequence reads: CSARSGEFSYEQYF. The DNA for the CDR3 is TGCAGTGCGAGGAGCGGGGAATTCTCCTACGAGCAGTACTTC.

Only a few counts were recorded for this clonotype. The chain is built from TRBV20-1 and TRBJ2-5; 9 positions match TRBD1. The CDR3 length is 14 residues. The J segment lost 5 bases and the V segment lost 3 bases, leaving 7 bases of the junction unmatched. Germline CDR1 reads DFQATT; CDR2 reads SNEGSKA (reference sequence). CDR3 region: CSARGDRVMETQYF. CDR3 sequence (DNA): TGCAGTGCTAGGGGGGACAGGGTCATGGAGACCCAGTACTTC.

This rearrangement joins TRBV4-3 to TRBJ1-1; D gene uncertain. V dropped 4 bases and J dropped 3 bases, with 15 bases sitting between them. Germline V lookup: CDR1 LGHNA, CDR2 YSLEER. The CDR3 consists of 15 residues. CDR3 nucleotide sequence: TGCGCCAGCAGCCTAACGAGCAAGGCAGACACTGAAGCTTTCTTT. Its translation: CASSLTSKADTEAFF.

The genes are TRBV4-3 and TRBJ1-6; unclear D gene. Deletions cut 5 bases from V and 6 bases from J, with 11 bases between. The CDR3 runs to 14 residues. CDR1 and CDR2 (germline): LGHNA, YSLEER. CDR3 bases: TGCGCCAGCAGCTCAGAACAGAGTAATTCACCCCTCCACTTT. Amino acid sequence: CASSSEQSNSPLHF.

Many counts were recorded for this clonotype. The chain uses TRBV5-3 and TRBJ1-6, with D maybe TRBD1 (6 bases). TRBV5-3 is filed as an ORF, its function uncertain. The CDR3 spans 13 residues. V was clipped by 7 bases and J by 4 bases, with 9 bases between them. CDR3 residues: CARPGHYNSPLHF. The CDR3 bases are TGTGCCAGACCGGGACATTATAATTCACCCCTCCACTTT.

In its sample, this clonotype was seen many times. The chain links TRBV20-1 to TRBJ2-5, with unresolved D. V lost 1 base and J 1 base, leaving 7 bases between the germline ends. The CDR3 runs 13 residues. CDR1 and CDR2 (germline): DFQATT, SNEGSKA (reference sequence). This chain's CDR3 is CSARATFQETQYF. In nucleotides, the CDR3 is TGCAGTGCTAGAGCGACCTTCCAAGAGACCCAGTACTTC.

At least ten counts were recorded for this clonotype. This sequence joins TRBV5-6 and TRBJ2-1, with TRBD2 matching over 8 bases. Germline V gene sequence: CDR1 SGHDT, CDR2 YYEEEE. The CDR3 is made up of 14 amino acids. Germline trimming cut 4 bases from V and 6 bases from J; bases unmatched to any gene: 6. For the CDR3, the DNA is TGTGCCAGCAGCCCCGGGACTAGGTCCAATGAGCAGTTCTTC. It encodes CASSPGTRSNEQFF.

This clonotype was found a few times. V gene TRBV20-1 combines with J gene TRBJ1-1; tentatively, D is TRBD1 (5 bases). Between the trimmed V and J ends, which lost 6 bases and 3 bases, there was a span of 5 bases. The CDR3 is 10 amino acids. Germline CDR1 is DFQATT and CDR2 is SNEGSKA (reference sequence). The CDR3 DNA reads TGCAGTGCGGGGGACACTGAAGCTTTCTTT. Protein: CSAGDTEAFF.

This clonotype came up many times. The V gene is TRBV7-2, the J gene TRBJ2-1, with 7 bases lining up with TRBD2. This CDR3 has 15 residues. Germline V gene lookup returns CDR1 SGHTA and CDR2 FQGNSA. The V segment lost 5 bases and the J segment 10 bases; nucleotides outside the gene matches: 14. CDR3 loop: CASSPRGGSSREQFF. CDR3 DNA sequence: TGTGCCAGCAGCCCTAGGGGCGGGAGTAGTCGCGAGCAGTTCTTC.

The table lists this clonotype with a few counts. The gene calls are TRBV20-1 and TRBJ1-2, with D tentatively TRBD1 (5 bases). Deletions cut 0 bases from V and 2 bases from J, with 10 bases between. Looked up from germline, CDR1 is DFQATT and CDR2 is SNEGSKA (reference sequence). The CDR3 spans 14 residues. The CDR3 protein is CSARDLRQNYGYTF. The CDR3 coding sequence is TGCAGTGCTAGAGATCTTAGACAGAACTATGGCTACACCTTC.

This clonotype occurred many times. This chain uses TRBV9 with TRBJ2-3, with D unresolved. Trimming stripped 3 bases from V and 6 bases from J, with 11 bases between. This CDR3 comprises 13 residues. Germline V gives CDR1 SGDLS, CDR2 YYNGEE. The CDR3 loop reads CASSGNPEDTQYF. As DNA, the CDR3 is TGTGCCAGCAGCGGCAACCCCGAGGATACGCAGTATTTT.

This clonotype has a count of ten or more. The chain couples TRBV6-5 to TRBJ1-6, with TRBD1 identical over 7 bases. CDR1 MNHEY and CDR2 SVGAGI come from the germline V gene. This CDR3 region has 14 residues. The V segment lost 6 bases and the J segment 4 bases; nucleotides outside the gene matches: 3. The chain's CDR3 is CASRSGQYNSPLHF. CDR3 coding DNA: TGTGCCAGCAGATCGGGACAGTATAATTCACCCCTCCACTTT.

This rearrangement joins TRBV29-1 to TRBJ2-7, with TRBD1 matching 7 bases. The J segment lost 6 bases and the V segment lost 5 bases, leaving 13 bases of the junction unmatched. Germline V CDR1 and CDR2: SQVTM, ANQGSEA. The CDR3 is 14 amino acids. CDR3 bases: TGCAGCGTTAACCCTAGACAGGGTCAATGCGAGCAGTACTTC. Translating gives CSVNPRQGQCEQYF.

This clonotype was observed at least ten times. The chain links TRBV12-3 or TRBV12-4 to TRBJ2-5; 8 bases match TRBD2. This CDR3 spans 16 amino acids. J gave up 7 bases and V 1 base, and 11 bases lay outside the gene matches. CDR3 coding DNA: TGTGCCAGCAGTTTAGGGAGCGGGGGTGCTGATTTGACCCAGTACTTC. This gives the protein CASSLGSGGADLTQYF.

The chain is built from TRBV5-4 and TRBJ2-5, with D possibly being TRBD2 (6 bases). Germline V gene data show CDR1 as SGHNT and CDR2 as YYREEE (reference sequence). The CDR3 has 16 residues. V was cut by 4 bases and J by 7 bases, with 23 bases left in between. The CDR3 reads CASSPTGDSLIGTQYF. CDR3 sequence (DNA): TGTGCCAGCAGCCCGACCGGGGACTCCCTCATAGGGACCCAGTACTTC.

By sample fraction, this clonotype is medium-sized. The chain is built from TRBV20-1 and TRBJ1-6, with D possibly TRBD1 on 6 matching bases. The CDR3 loop spans 14 amino acids. V gave up 6 bases and J gave up 9 bases, with 18 bases separating them. In germline, CDR1 is DFQATT, CDR2 SNEGSKA (reference sequence). DNA of the CDR3: TGCAGTGCCCGAGGGGGGCCGGAAAGTTCACCCCTCCACTTT. It codes for CSARGGPESSPLHF.

This clonotype was seen at least ten times. This chain connects TRBV14 to TRBJ2-5; D possibly corresponds to TRBD2 (5 bases). Germline V lookup: CDR1 SGHDN, CDR2 FVKESK. The CDR3 contains 16 residues. V was cut by 0 bases and J by 5 bases, with 16 bases left in between. The CDR3 is CASSQDVTGKGETQYF. For the CDR3, the DNA is TGTGCCAGCAGCCAAGACGTAACGGGAAAAGGGGAGACCCAGTACTTC.

This chain joins TRBV2 and TRBJ2-5; no firm D call. V was trimmed by 2 bases and J by 4 bases, leaving 8 bases between them. The length of the CDR3 is 13 residues. Germline CDR1 is SNHLY and CDR2 is FYNNEI. The CDR3 nucleotides read TGTGCCAGCAGTGAACGACGAGCAGAGACCCAGTACTTC. This encodes CASSERRAETQYF.

This clonotype was recorded at least ten times. The chain combines TRBV6-4 with TRBJ2-3; 12 bases are a match to TRBD2. The CDR3 sequence is 16 residues long. J was trimmed by 6 bases and V by 0 bases; bases with no gene match: 4. Germline values: CDR1 MRHNA, CDR2 SNTAGT. The CDR3 region has the DNA TGTGCCAGCAGTGACTCAGCTAGCGGGGGGGCCGATACGCAGTATTTT. Its protein is CASSDSASGGADTQYF.

This clonotype was picked up many times. The CDR3 nucleotides read TGTGCCAGCAGCCGATCATCTAGCTCCTACAATGAGCAGTTCTTC. It is translated as CASSRSSSSYNEQFF. V and J are TRBV14 and TRBJ2-1; D is undetermined. The CDR3 totals 15 residues. Germline CDR1 is SGHDN and CDR2 is FVKESK. Trimming stripped 4 bases from V and 0 bases from J, with 10 bases between.

The V and J genes are TRBV29-1 and TRBJ2-4, with TRBD1 as a possible D gene (6 bases). Germline assignment: CDR1 SQVTM and CDR2 ANQGSEA. The CDR3 contains 12 residues. V lost 6 bases to trimming and J lost 13 bases, with 19 bases between them. Here the CDR3 DNA reads TGCAGCGTCGATTCCCCGACAGGCGGACAGTACTTC. Its protein is CSVDSPTGGQYF. Full variable domain (missing parts from reference TRBV29-1 and TRBJ2-4): SAVISQKPSRDICQRGTSLTIQCQVDSQVTMMFWYRQQPGQSLTLIATANQGSEATYESGFVIDKFPISRPNLTFSTLTVSNMSPEDSSIYLCSVDSPTGGQYFGAGTRLSVL.

V and J are TRBV29-1 and TRBJ1-4; TRBD1 might be the D (6 bases). The CDR3 totals 13 residues. The V end lost 8 bases, the J end lost 10 bases, and 20 bases lay between the germline ends. Germline assignment: CDR1 SQVTM and CDR2 ANQGSEA. This CDR3 reads CSCLRGADRKLFF. The CDR3 nucleotides are TGCAGCTGTCTGAGGGGGGCGGATAGAAAACTGTTTTTT.

The V call is TRBV29-1, the J call TRBJ2-5, with TRBD1 as a possible D gene (5 bases). This CDR3 is built from 12 residues. CDR1 is SQVTM and CDR2 is ANQGSEA in the germline V gene. V lost 4 bases and J lost 3, with 9 bases in between. CDR3 amino acids: CSVGGREETQYF. As DNA, the CDR3 is TGCAGCGTTGGGGGCAGGGAAGAGACCCAGTACTTC. The variable domain in full, completed from reference TRBV29-1 and TRBJ2-5, reads SAVISQKPSRDICQRGTSLTIQCQVDSQVTMMFWYRQQPGQSLTLIATANQGSEATYESGFVIDKFPISRPNLTFSTLTVSNMSPEDSSIYLCSVGGREETQYFGPGTRLLVL.